This T cell receptor beta chain was retrieved from a study of metastatic and nonmetastatic thyroid tumors. Via MiXCR, TCRdb re-called the PCR reads. The sample includes 30,000 to 45,000 clones, about 29% seen only once; the top ten take under 13%. No patient received treatment before thyroid surgery. The CDR3 runs 15 residues. Germline assignment: CDR1 SNHLY and CDR2 FYNNEI. The V and J ends lost 6 bases and 2 bases respectively, with 13 bases between them. The TCR comes from a male donor with papillary thyroid cancer or a benign thyroid nodule (not recorded which). Some clones in this sample may be carry-over from other donors' samples. The chain uses TRBV2 and TRBJ2-2; maybe TRBD2 (6 bases). Sequenced material: blood. CDR3 amino acids: CASREGTYNTGELFF. DNA for the CDR3: TGTGCCAGCAGGGAGGGGACTTATAACACCGGGGAGCTGTTTTTT.